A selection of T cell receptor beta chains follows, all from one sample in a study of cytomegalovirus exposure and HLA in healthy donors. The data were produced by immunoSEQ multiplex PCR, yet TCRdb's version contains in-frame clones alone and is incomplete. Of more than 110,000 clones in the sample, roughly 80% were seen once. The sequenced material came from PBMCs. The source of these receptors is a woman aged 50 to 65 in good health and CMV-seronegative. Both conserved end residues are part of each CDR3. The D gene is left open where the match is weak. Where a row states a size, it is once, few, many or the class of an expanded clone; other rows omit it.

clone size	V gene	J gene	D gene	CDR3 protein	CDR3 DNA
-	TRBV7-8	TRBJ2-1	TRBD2	CASSFEIAGTSSYNEQFF	TGTGCCAGCAGCTTTGAAATAGCGGGGACTAGCTCCTACAATGAGCAGTTCTTC
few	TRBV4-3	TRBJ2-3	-	CASARAGTDTQYF	TGCGCCAGCGCCCGCGCGGGCACAGATACGCAGTATTTT
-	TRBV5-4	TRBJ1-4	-	CASSPGLPRSNEKLFF	TGTGCCAGCAGCCCGGGACTGCCGAGGAGTAATGAAAAACTGTTTTTT
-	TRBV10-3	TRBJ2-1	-	CAISEFSEQFF	TGTGCCATCAGTGAGTTTAGTGAGCAGTTCTTC
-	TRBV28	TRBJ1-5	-	CAPSGINQPQHF	TGTGCTCCGAGCGGGATCAATCAGCCCCAGCATTTT
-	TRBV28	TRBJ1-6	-	CASSFFGSPLHF	TGTGCCAGCAGTTTTTTTGGCTCACCCCTCCACTTT
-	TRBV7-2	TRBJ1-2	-	CASSSDSTVYGYTF	TGTGCCAGCAGCTCCGACAGTACAGTATATGGCTACACCTTC
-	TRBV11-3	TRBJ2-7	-	CASSQGGIEQYF	TGTGCCAGCAGCCAAGGGGGTATCGAGCAGTACTTC
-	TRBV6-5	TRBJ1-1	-	CASSLRGGNTEAFF	TGTGCCAGCAGCCTTCGAGGGGGGAACACTGAAGCTTTCTTT
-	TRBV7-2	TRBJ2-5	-	CASSLVLSRGAETQYF	TGTGCCAGCAGCTTAGTCTTATCCAGGGGGGCGGAGACCCAGTACTTC
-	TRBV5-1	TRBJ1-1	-	CASSLSPGANTEAFF	TGCGCCAGCAGCTTGAGTCCAGGGGCAAACACTGAAGCTTTCTTT
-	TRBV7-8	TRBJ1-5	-	CASSLGTDQEGPQHF	TGTGCCAGCAGCCTAGGCACAGACCAAGAGGGGCCCCAGCATTTT
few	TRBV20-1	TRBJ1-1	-	CSVLRTEAFF	TGCAGTGTTCTGCGGACTGAAGCTTTCTTT
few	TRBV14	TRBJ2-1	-	CASSQLPVGATRGNEQFF	TGTGCCAGCAGCCAACTCCCGGTGGGGGCCACAAGGGGTAATGAGCAGTTCTTC
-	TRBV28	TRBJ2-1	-	CASSFFRGANNEQFF	TGTGCCAGCAGTTTCTTCCGGGGGGCCAACAATGAGCAGTTCTTC
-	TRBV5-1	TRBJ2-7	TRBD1	CASSLGGQGYEQYF	TGCGCCAGCAGCTTGGGGGGACAGGGTTACGAGCAGTACTTC
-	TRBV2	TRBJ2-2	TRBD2	CASGFRTSGNTGELFF	TGTGCCAGCGGATTCCGGACTAGCGGTAACACCGGGGAGCTGTTTTTT
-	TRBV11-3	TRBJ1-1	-	CASSLQGNTEAFF	TGTGCCAGCAGCTTACAGGGAAACACTGAAGCTTTCTTT
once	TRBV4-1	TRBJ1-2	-	CASSQLQGDYGYTF	TGCGCCAGCAGCCAGTTACAGGGCGACTATGGCTACACCTTC
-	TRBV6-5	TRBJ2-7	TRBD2	CASSYFSSGGSYEQYF	TGTGCCAGCAGTTACTTTTCTAGCGGGGGTTCCTACGAGCAGTACTTC
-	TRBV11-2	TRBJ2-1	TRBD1	CASSSVTGDGYNEQFF	TGTGCCAGCAGCTCAGTGACAGGGGATGGGTACAATGAGCAGTTCTTC
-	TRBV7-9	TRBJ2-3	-	CASSHEQDTQYF	TGTGCCAGCAGCCACGAGCAAGATACGCAGTATTTT
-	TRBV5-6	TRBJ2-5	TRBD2	CASSSRLAGGRGETQYF	TGTGCCAGCAGCTCGAGACTAGCGGGAGGGCGAGGAGAGACCCAGTACTTC
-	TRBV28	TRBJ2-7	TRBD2	CASSFSGTPYEQYF	TGTGCCAGCAGTTTCAGCGGGACTCCCTACGAGCAGTACTTC
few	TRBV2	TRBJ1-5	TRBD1	CASSEPLWDSLSQHF	TGTGCCAGCAGTGAACCTCTCTGGGACAGCTTATCCCAGCATTTT
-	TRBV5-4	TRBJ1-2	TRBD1	CASSGDRGRTF	TGTGCCAGCAGCGGTGACAGGGGAAGGACCTTC
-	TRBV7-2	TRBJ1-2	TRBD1	CASSLLRAGGNYGYTF	TGTGCCAGCAGCCTACTGAGGGCAGGGGGCAACTATGGCTACACCTTC
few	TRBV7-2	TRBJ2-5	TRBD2	CASSLVFTSGTETQYF	TGTGCCAGCAGCTTAGTTTTTACTAGCGGGACGGAGACCCAGTACTTC
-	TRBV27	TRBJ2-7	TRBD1	CASSSRQGTYEQYF	TGTGCCAGCAGTTCCCGACAGGGTACCTACGAGCAGTACTTC
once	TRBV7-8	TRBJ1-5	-	CASSLALSNQPQHF	TGTGCCAGCAGCTTAGCCCTTTCCAATCAGCCCCAGCATTTT
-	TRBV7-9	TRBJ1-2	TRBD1	CASSPTTDRFGGYTF	TGTGCCAGCAGCCCCACCACGGACAGGTTCGGCGGCTACACCTTC
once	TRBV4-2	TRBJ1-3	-	CASSQDVVGLISGNTIYF	TGTGCCAGCAGCCAAGATGTGGTTGGCCTTATCTCTGGAAACACCATATATTTT
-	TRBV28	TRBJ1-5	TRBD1	CASSLMGQALGAQHF	TGTGCCAGCAGTTTGATGGGACAGGCCCTCGGGGCCCAGCATTTT
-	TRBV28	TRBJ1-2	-	CASSFGGGGYGYTF	TGTGCCAGCAGTTTCGGCGGTGGTGGGTATGGCTACACCTTC
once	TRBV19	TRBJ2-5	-	CASSIASGSQETQYF	TGTGCCAGTAGTATAGCTTCGGGGAGCCAAGAGACCCAGTACTTC
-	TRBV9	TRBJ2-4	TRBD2	CASSVGSSGGATKNIQYF	TGTGCCAGCAGCGTAGGATCTAGCGGGGGGGCGACCAAAAACATTCAGTACTTC
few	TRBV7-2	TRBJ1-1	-	CASSLRQGGTEAFF	TGTGCCAGCAGCTTACGGCAGGGCGGCACTGAAGCTTTCTTT
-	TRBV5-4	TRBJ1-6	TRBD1	CASSLQGARNSPLHF	TGTGCCAGCAGCTTGCAGGGGGCTCGGAATTCACCCCTCCACTTT
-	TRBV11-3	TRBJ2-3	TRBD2	CASSLDREAGGWLTDTQYF	TGTGCCAGCAGCTTAGATCGAGAAGCGGGAGGCTGGTTGACAGATACGCAGTATTTT
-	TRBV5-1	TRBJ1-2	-	CASSLAPGNGYTF	TGCGCCAGCAGCTTGGCCCCCGGGAATGGCTACACCTTC
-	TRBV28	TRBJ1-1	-	CASSWIMGTYNTEAFF	TGTGCCAGCAGTTGGATTATGGGGACTTATAACACTGAAGCTTTCTTT
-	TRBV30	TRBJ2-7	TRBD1	CAWRLLPGQGERGYYEQYF	TGTGCCTGGAGGCTACTTCCGGGACAGGGTGAACGGGGGTACTACGAGCAGTACTTC
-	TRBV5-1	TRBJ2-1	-	CASSLASSSYNEQFF	TGCGCCAGCAGCTTGGCGTCCTCTTCCTACAATGAGCAGTTCTTC
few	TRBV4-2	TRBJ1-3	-	CASSQATGTGNTIYF	TGTGCCAGCAGCCAAGCAACAGGGACGGGAAACACCATATATTTT
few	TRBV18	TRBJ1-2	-	CASSPPGQYYGYTF	TGTGCCAGCTCACCACCCGGACAATACTATGGCTACACCTTC
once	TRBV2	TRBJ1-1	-	CASSGEGLNTEAFF	TGTGCCAGCAGTGGGGAGGGTTTGAACACTGAAGCTTTCTTT
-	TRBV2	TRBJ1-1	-	CASRLGGAYTEAFF	TGTGCCAGCCGGTTGGGGGGGGCGTACACTGAAGCTTTCTTT